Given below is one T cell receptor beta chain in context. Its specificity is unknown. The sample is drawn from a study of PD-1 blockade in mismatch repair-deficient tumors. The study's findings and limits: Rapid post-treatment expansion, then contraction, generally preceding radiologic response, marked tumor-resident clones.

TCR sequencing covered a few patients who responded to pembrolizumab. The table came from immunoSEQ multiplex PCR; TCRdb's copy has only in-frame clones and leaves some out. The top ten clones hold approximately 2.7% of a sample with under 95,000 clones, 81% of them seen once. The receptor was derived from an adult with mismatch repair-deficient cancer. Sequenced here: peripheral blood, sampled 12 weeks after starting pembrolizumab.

CDR3 sequence (DNA): TGTGCCAGCTCGACCGCCCCAGGGGGTAGCGAGCAGTACTTC. Translation: CASSTAPGGSEQYF. V gene TRBV18 combines with J gene TRBJ2-7; 7 bases match TRBD1. The V gene end was trimmed by 6 bases and the J gene end by 6 bases; junction bases not matched to a gene: 11. The CDR3 consists of 14 residues. CDR1 and CDR2 from the germline V gene are KGHSH and LQKENI. Supplemented by reference TRBV18 and TRBJ2-7, the full variable domain reads NAGVMQNPRHLVRRRGQEARLRCSPMKGHSHVYWYRQLPEEGLKFMVYLQKENIIDESGMPKERFSAEFPKEGPSILRIQQVVRGDSAAYFCASSTAPGGSEQYFGPGTRLTVT.